These 28 T cell receptor beta chains came from one sample sequenced in a study of T cells after yellow fever vaccination. TCRdb ran MiXCR on the 5' RACE reads and lists one entry per CDR3 protein. The table shows roughly 340,000 distinct CDR3 sequences, with more than 8.5% occurring only once. This material consisted of PBMCs, taken on the day of the first yellow fever vaccination. These receptors all come from a man aged 18-30 years who received the YFV17D yellow fever vaccine.

This clonotype was seen ten or more times. The DNA of the CDR3 is TGTGCCAGCAGCTTGGGCCCTTTACAGGGACCTAGCGCTGAAGCTTTCTTT. As protein: CASSLGPLQGPSAEAFF. This chain links TRBV5-4 with TRBJ1-1, with D possibly matching TRBD1 (6 bases). Germline V gene lookup returns CDR1 SGHNT and CDR2 YYREEE (reference sequence). V was shortened by 0 bases and J by 6 bases, with 21 bases between the two germline ends. The CDR3 spans 17 residues.

This clonotype was recorded a few times. The chain couples TRBV5-4 to TRBJ2-5; weak D call: TRBD2 (6 bases). The CDR3 is 15 residues long. Germline V gene lookup returns CDR1 SGHNT and CDR2 YYREEE (reference sequence). V was clipped by 4 bases and J by 5 bases, with 18 bases between them. Here the CDR3 DNA reads TGTGCCAGCAGCGGGGGGACGGTACTGGGGGAGACCCAGTACTTC. Protein sequence: CASSGGTVLGETQYF. Full variable domain (rest looked up from reference TRBV5-4 and TRBJ2-5): ETGVTQSPTHLIKTRGQQVTLRCSSQSGHNTVSWYQQALGQGPQFIFQYYREEENGRGNFPPRFSGLQFPNYSSELNVNALELDDSALYLCASSGGTVLGETQYFGPGTRLLVL.

This clonotype came up a few times. This sequence joins TRBV25-1 and TRBJ2-5; 8 bases align to TRBD2. V was clipped by 6 bases and J by 2 bases; unmatched bases: 11. This CDR3 has 16 amino acids. Germline lookup yields CDR1 MGHDK and CDR2 SYGVNS. DNA of the CDR3: TGTGCCAGCAGCGGGGGAACTAGCGGACTGCAAGAGACCCAGTACTTC. Translating it yields CASSGGTSGLQETQYF.

This chain joins TRBV24-1 and TRBJ2-1; 7 bases are shared with TRBD2. CDR1 and CDR2 (germline): KGHDR, SFDVKD. The CDR3 is 13 amino acids. Trimming took 10 bases from V and 4 from J; bases not matched to a gene: 6. The CDR3 DNA follows: TGTGCCACGAGCGGGGTGAATTACAATGAGCAGTTCTTC. Encoded protein: CATSGVNYNEQFF.

This clonotype appeared many times. The CDR3 protein is CASSDRGDTQYF. Written as DNA, the CDR3 is TGTGCCAGCAGCGACAGAGGGGATACGCAGTATTTT. V gene TRBV6-5 combines with J gene TRBJ2-3; D possibly matches TRBD1 or TRBD2 (5 bases each). The CDR3 length is 12 residues. V lost 6 bases, J lost 6 bases, and 10 bases lay in between. Germline CDR1 and CDR2: MNHEY and SVGAGI.

This clonotype came up many times. The chain carries TRBV7-9 and TRBJ1-6; no clear D. The ends were cut back, 6 bases at V and 14 bases at J, with 20 bases in the middle. Germline assignment: CDR1 SEHNR and CDR2 FQNEAQ (reference sequence). The CDR3 contains 14 residues. Here the CDR3 DNA reads TGTGCCAGCAGATTTCCGGGTCCACCCCATGCCCTCCACTTT. Its translation is CASRFPGPPHALHF.

The chain has TRBV11-2 and TRBJ1-3; 8 nucleotides agree with TRBD1. The germline gives CDR1 SGHAT, CDR2 FQNNGV. The ends lost 3 bases at V and 4 bases at J; junction bases unmatched: 2. The CDR3 spans 14 residues. The CDR3, as DNA: TGTGCCAGCAGCTTTTGGACAGGGGGAAACACCATATATTTT. This translates into CASSFWTGGNTIYF.

This chain connects TRBV5-4 to TRBJ2-7; D gene unclear. The CDR3 covers 14 residues. V was trimmed by 0 bases and J by 1 base, leaving 8 bases between them. Germline CDR1 and CDR2: SGHNT and YYREEE (reference sequence). The CDR3 DNA reads as TGTGCCAGCAGCTTGGAATCCAGGTCCTACGAGCAGTACTTC. As protein: CASSLESRSYEQYF.

This chain connects TRBV20-1 to TRBJ2-5; D unresolved. In germline, CDR1 is DFQATT, CDR2 SNEGSKA (reference sequence). The V end was cut by 1 base, the J end by 4 bases, with 19 bases between. The CDR3 runs 16 residues. The CDR3 bases are TGCAGTGCTAGAGTTCACCCCCTGGGATTGTCAGAGACCCAGTACTTC. The encoded protein is CSARVHPLGLSETQYF.

The CDR3 loop reads CASSARKYDYGYTF. The CDR3 region has the DNA TGTGCCAGCAGTGCACGCAAGTACGACTATGGCTACACCTTC. The chain uses TRBV2 and TRBJ1-2; no clear D gene. V lost 4 bases, J lost 3 bases, and 12 bases lay in between. The CDR3 extends over 14 amino acids. Germline V gene data show CDR1 as SNHLY and CDR2 as FYNNEI. Looking up the rest from reference TRBV2 and TRBJ1-2 gives the full variable domain: EPEVTQTPSHQVTQMGQEVILRCVPISNHLYFYWYRQILGQKVEFLVSFYNNEISEKSEIFDDQFSVERPDGSNFTLKIRSTKLEDSAMYFCASSARKYDYGYTFGSGTRLTVV.

V and J are TRBV7-2 and TRBJ2-7, with TRBD2 as a possible D gene (5 bases). CDR1 and CDR2 (germline): SGHTA, FQGNSA. The V and J ends lost 1 base and 5 bases respectively, with 12 bases between them. This CDR3 is built from 14 residues. This chain's CDR3 is CASSLGGPVNEQYF. Written as DNA, the CDR3 is TGTGCCAGCAGCTTAGGAGGGCCTGTTAACGAGCAGTACTTC.

There are a few counts of this clonotype. The rearrangement links TRBV7-8 to TRBJ2-1; 11 positions agree with TRBD1. Germline assignment: CDR1 SGHVS and CDR2 FQNEAQ. V was clipped by 1 base and J by 6 bases; unmatched bases: 5. This CDR3 contains 16 residues. CDR3 protein: CASSLVGTGGPNEQFF. For the CDR3, the DNA is TGTGCCAGCAGCTTAGTTGGGACAGGGGGTCCCAATGAGCAGTTCTTC.

Only a few counts were recorded for this clonotype. The chain is built from TRBV6-5 and TRBJ2-5, with 8 bases lining up with TRBD1. From germline, CDR1 is MNHEY and CDR2 SVGAGI. The trim removed 0 bases at V and 5 bases at J, leaving 5 bases unmatched. The CDR3 length is 15 residues. CDR3 residues: CASSYSPTGEETQYF. CDR3 DNA: TGTGCCAGCAGTTACTCTCCGACAGGGGAGGAGACCCAGTACTTC.

V and J are TRBV7-9 and TRBJ1-1, with D unclear. V was shortened by 5 bases and J by 3 bases, with 16 bases between the two germline ends. CDR1 and CDR2 (germline): SEHNR, FQNEAQ (reference sequence). This CDR3 region has 15 residues. The CDR3 here is CASSQRGWSDTEAFF. The CDR3 DNA reads as TGTGCCAGCAGCCAACGAGGGTGGTCCGACACTGAAGCTTTCTTT.

In its sample, this clonotype was seen many times. This chain joins TRBV4-1 and TRBJ2-5, with a possible D match to TRBD1 (6 bases). Germline assignment: CDR1 MGHRA and CDR2 YSYEKL. The length of the CDR3 is 15 residues. V lost 1 base and J 2 bases, leaving 11 bases between the germline ends. The CDR3 sequence is CASSQVGAGQETQYF. CDR3 DNA sequence: TGCGCCAGCAGCCAAGTGGGGGCAGGGCAAGAGACCCAGTACTTC.

This clonotype was counted many times. This chain joins TRBV7-9 and TRBJ2-7; 7 bases match TRBD1. V lost 2 bases and J lost 4; bases outside the gene matches: 8. Germline V gene lookup returns CDR1 SEHNR and CDR2 FQNEAQ (reference sequence). This CDR3 comprises 15 residues. As DNA, the CDR3 is TGTGCCAGCAGCTTATCCTGGGACAGACCATACGAGCAGTACGTC. Encoded protein: CASSLSWDRPYEQYV.

This clonotype was found a few times. This rearrangement joins TRBV5-1 to TRBJ2-2; 9 bases line up with TRBD1. Trimming at V came to 3 bases and at J to 2 bases, leaving 8 bases not matched to a gene. This CDR3 spans 17 amino acids. Germline CDR1 is SGHRS and CDR2 is YFSETQ. Written as DNA, the CDR3 is TGCGCCAGCAGCTGGGCACCGGGACAGGGTAACACCGGGGAGCTGTTTTTT. Protein product: CASSWAPGQGNTGELFF.

This clonotype was seen only a few times. This CDR3 is missing its conserved last phenylalanine or tryptophan, likely due to a read error. The limits of the CDR3 on the DNA are not certain, so only TCRdb's listed CDR3 is given. V gene TRBV10-3 combines with J gene TRBJ1-1; the table's D gene call, TRBD1, was not cross checked with the DNA. The CDR3 adds up to 12 amino acids, both ends counted. Looked up from germline, CDR1 is ENHRY and CDR2 is SYGVKD. CDR3 amino acids: CATIGTSGVKGL.

This clonotype was seen only a few times. This chain uses TRBV4-3 with TRBJ2-3; D remains unclear. CDR3 length: 16 amino acids. V lost 1 base, J lost 3 bases, and 14 bases lay in between. Germline V CDR1 and CDR2: LGHNA, YSLEER. CDR3 DNA: TGCGCCAGCAGCCAAGGTCTCGGGTTTGAGACAGATACGCAGTATTTT. Encoded protein: CASSQGLGFETDTQYF.

This clonotype was found many times. J is TRBJ2-1 and V is TRBV9; D uncertain. V was trimmed by 0 bases and J by 9 bases, leaving 19 bases between them. Looked up from germline, CDR1 is SGDLS and CDR2 is YYNGEE. CDR3 length equals 16 residues. DNA of the CDR3: TGTGCCAGCAGCGTAGACCCTCTTCTCCGCCTCGGTGAGCAGTTCTTC. This codes for CASSVDPLLRLGEQFF.

Ten or more counts support this clonotype. The CDR3 coding sequence is TGTGCCAGCAGTTTACAGATCATGAACACTGAAGCTTTCTTT. The encoded protein is CASSLQIMNTEAFF. The V call is TRBV7-9, the J call TRBJ1-1, with D unclear. Germline values: CDR1 SEHNR, CDR2 FQNEAQ (reference sequence). V was shortened by 6 bases and J by 0 bases, with 11 bases between the two germline ends. The CDR3 sequence is 14 residues long.

This clonotype was seen at least ten times. V is TRBV7-2 and J is TRBJ2-5; 13 bases line up with TRBD2. The CDR3 loop spans 17 amino acids. Looked up from germline, CDR1 is SGHTA and CDR2 is FQGNSA. With V trimmed by 4 bases and J by 0 bases, 5 bases remained unmatched. In DNA, the CDR3 is TGTGCCAGCAGCTCAGTACTAGCGGGGGGGTACCAAGAGACCCAGTACTTC. Its protein is CASSSVLAGGYQETQYF.

This clonotype turned up a few times. The gene calls are TRBV27 and TRBJ1-5, with a weak D call TRBD1 (6 bases). V gave up 6 bases and J gave up 3 bases, with 15 bases separating them. The length of the CDR3 is 15 residues. CDR1 and CDR2 from the germline V gene are MNHEY and SMNVEV (reference sequence). Here the CDR3 reads CASSPGAGDNQPQHF. CDR3 sequence (DNA): TGTGCCAGCAGCCCAGGGGCAGGGGACAATCAGCCCCAGCATTTT.

The chain has TRBV12-3 or TRBV12-4 and TRBJ2-1, with a tentative D call TRBD2 (7 bases). V gave up 2 bases and J gave up 0 bases, with 14 bases separating them. The CDR3 is made up of 17 amino acids. DNA of the CDR3: TGTGCCAGCAGTTTAATGGCGGGGGCAAGCTCCTACAATGAGCAGTTCTTC. Its translation is CASSLMAGASSYNEQFF.

At least ten counts were recorded for this clonotype. This chain links TRBV20-1 with TRBJ2-3, with a weak D call TRBD1 (6 bases). The V end was cut by 0 bases, the J end by 4 bases, with 11 bases between. This CDR3 spans 14 amino acids. CDR1 is DFQATT, CDR2 SNEGSKA, per germline (reference sequence). The chain's CDR3 is CSARDRQVPDTQYF. CDR3 DNA sequence: TGCAGTGCTAGAGATCGACAGGTACCAGATACGCAGTATTTT.

Only a few counts were recorded for this clonotype. V gene TRBV29-1 combines with J gene TRBJ2-3; the match to TRBD1 covers 9 bases. Germline-derived CDR1 and CDR2 are SQVTM and ANQGSEA. Trimming cost V 7 bases and J 5 bases; bases outside gene matches: 4. The CDR3 totals 12 residues. CDR3 nucleotide sequence: TGCAGCGGGGGACAGGGAGGAGATACGCAGTATTTT. This sequence encodes CSGGQGGDTQYF.

The chain joins TRBV11-2 to TRBJ1-1; the match to TRBD1 covers 9 bases. The germline CDR1 and CDR2 sequences are SGHAT and FQNNGV. The CDR3 has 15 amino acids. V shed 5 bases, J shed 4 bases, and the junction held 8 bases outside the gene matches. CDR3 nucleotides: TGTGCCAGCAGCCGCCGGGGACAGGGAATCACTGAAGCTTTCTTT. Its protein is CASSRRGQGITEAFF.

This clonotype was found a few times. The gene calls are TRBV20-1 and TRBJ2-7; weak D call: TRBD1 (6 bases). V dropped 5 bases and J dropped 3 bases, with 14 bases sitting between them. Germline loops: CDR1 DFQATT, CDR2 SNEGSKA (reference sequence). This CDR3 has 13 amino acids. In DNA form, the CDR3 reads TGCAGTGCTGCTGGACAGATAATCTACGAGCAGTACGTC. Its protein is CSAAGQIIYEQYV.